This note documents a single TCR beta chain sequence. The data were taken from a study of blood T cell repertoires in COVID-19. Study-level information: Sources were T cells, B-cell-depleted T cells, or PBMCs; the material itself was cDNA or gDNA.

Original analysis: Reference gene primers were amplified, and this amplification served to estimate nucleated cell counts. Produced via immunoSEQ multiplex PCR; TCRdb's table is partial and in-frame only. Clonal size and the V and J genes are those of that table, whereas D and trimming came from the DNA. The table has 60,000 to 90,000 clones, around 88% seen once. Material: peripheral blood. This TCR was sampled from a woman older than 75 with active or convalescent COVID-19.

This CDR3 is CATSSPGGTRSGANVLTF. The CDR3 bases are TGTGCCACCAGCAGTCCAGGGGGCACCCGCTCTGGGGCCAACGTCCTGACTTTC. The rearrangement links TRBV15 to TRBJ2-6; 8 nucleotides match TRBD1. The germline CDR1 and CDR2 sequences are LNHNV and YYDKDF (reference sequence). This CDR3 spans 18 amino acids. J gave up 0 bases and V 3 bases, and 7 bases lay outside the gene matches.